Listed here are 27 T cell receptor beta chains from one sample, sequenced in a study of T cells in Graves' hyperthyroidism and ophthalmopathy. Amplified TCR beta CDR3 regions came from RNA transcripts. The HTBI set primed first-round TCR CDR3 RT-PCR. TCRdb fed the multiplex PCR reads into MiXCR, producing one record per CDR3 protein. The sample lists a few hundred thousand distinct CDR3 sequences, 46% occurring once. Specimen: peripheral blood or thyroid tissue (not recorded which). Receptor source: an adult woman with Graves' disease, either hyperthyroidism or ophthalmopathy (not recorded which).

The chain's CDR3 is CASSEVSLYQPQHF. CDR3 bases: TGTGCCAGCAGTGAAGTTTCCCTTTATCAGCCCCAGCATTTT. The chain joins TRBV3-1 to TRBJ1-5; D ambiguous. This CDR3 comprises 14 residues. V shed 6 bases and J shed 5 bases, with 14 bases lying between them. CDR1 and CDR2 from the germline V gene are LGHDT and YNNKEL (reference sequence).

This CDR3 is CASSARLGNEQFF. The CDR3 nucleotides read TGTGCCAGCAGTGCACGCTTAGGGAATGAGCAGTTCTTC. The V call is TRBV2, the J call TRBJ2-1; D gene ambiguous. The CDR3 is 13 amino acids. Germline V gene sequence: CDR1 SNHLY, CDR2 FYNNEI. Trimming took 4 bases from V and 7 from J, leaving 11 bases between them.

This clonotype occurred many times. The rearrangement uses TRBV25-1 and TRBJ2-5, with 11 bases that match TRBD2. V trimming: 6 bases; J trimming: 4 bases; junction bases outside the gene matches: 10. The CDR3 contains 16 residues. Germline V lookup: CDR1 MGHDK, CDR2 SYGVNS. CDR3 loop: CASSRGIAGGIETQYF. CDR3 DNA: TGTGCCAGCAGCCGGGGCATAGCGGGAGGGATAGAGACCCAGTACTTC.

Notes on this clonotype: The junction differs from germline at one of its ends, possibly a read error. V and J are TRBV19 and TRBJ2-6; D possibly uses TRBD1 or TRBD2 (5 bases each). Germline CDR1 is LNHDA and CDR2 is SQIVND (reference sequence). This CDR3 comprises 12 residues. CDR3 bases: TGTGCCAGTAGGACGAGGGGAAACACTGAAGCTTTC. This encodes CASRTRGNTEAF.

This clonotype was picked up many times. The V and J genes are TRBV7-2 and TRBJ1-6; D gene unclear. The germline gives CDR1 SGHTA, CDR2 FQGNSA. This CDR3 has 15 amino acids. V was trimmed by 6 bases and J by 2 bases, leaving 11 bases between them. The CDR3 sequence: CASSPGGTYNSPLHF. In nucleotides, the CDR3 is TGTGCCAGCAGTCCAGGTGGAACCTATAATTCACCCCTCCACTTT.

V usage is TRBV29-1 and J usage is TRBJ1-2; D gene uncertain. CDR3 length equals 12 residues. V was trimmed by 1 base and J by 7 bases, leaving 10 bases between them. Germline V gene lookup returns CDR1 SQVTM and CDR2 ANQGSEA. The CDR3 DNA reads TGCAGCGTTGAAGGGGGAGGGTTTGGCTACACCTTC. The encoded protein is CSVEGGGFGYTF.

This clonotype was counted ten times or more. DNA of the CDR3: TGCAGCGTGGGGGGGGAAGAGACCCAGTACTTC. It codes for CSVGGEETQYF. The J gene is TRBJ2-5, the V gene TRBV29-1; 7 positions match TRBD2. V was clipped by 6 bases and J by 3 bases; unmatched bases: 1. The CDR3 totals 11 residues. Per germline, CDR1 SQVTM and CDR2 ANQGSEA. The variable domain in full, with the rest retrieved from reference TRBV29-1 and TRBJ2-5, is SAVISQKPSRDICQRGTSLTIQCQVDSQVTMMFWYRQQPGQSLTLIATANQGSEATYESGFVIDKFPISRPNLTFSTLTVSNMSPEDSSIYLCSVGGEETQYFGPGTRLLVL.

The V gene is TRBV3-1, the J gene TRBJ2-7; D uncertain. Germline CDR1 LGHDT, CDR2 YNNKEL (reference sequence). The CDR3 spans 13 residues. The germline V and J ends were trimmed by 3 bases and 2 bases, with 8 bases remaining between them. The CDR3 sequence: CASSQAPTYEQYF. The CDR3 coding sequence is TGTGCCAGCAGCCAGGCACCAACCTACGAGCAGTACTTC.

CDR3 residues: CASSAEGLSTEAFF. In DNA form, the CDR3 reads TGTGCCAGCAGTGCTGAGGGTTTAAGTACTGAAGCTTTCTTT. The genes are TRBV2 and TRBJ1-1; no clear D gene. Deletions cut 4 bases from V and 5 bases from J, with 14 bases between. Germline values: CDR1 SNHLY, CDR2 FYNNEI. This CDR3 has 14 residues.

The chain recombines TRBV6-2 or TRBV6-3 with TRBJ2-7; a possible D gene is TRBD1 (6 bases). CDR3 size: 14 residues. Germline V CDR1 and CDR2: MNHEY, SVGEGT. V was shortened by 0 bases and J by 1 base, with 7 bases between the two germline ends. CDR3 protein: CASSYSRGSYEQYF. CDR3 nucleotides: TGTGCCAGCAGTTACTCGAGGGGGTCCTACGAGCAGTACTTC.

This chain joins TRBV20-1 and TRBJ1-2; D unresolved. Looked up from germline, CDR1 is DFQATT and CDR2 is SNEGSKA (reference sequence). The V end was cut by 3 bases, the J end by 7 bases, with 12 bases between. The CDR3 totals 12 residues. As DNA, the CDR3 is TGCAGTGCTAGTTCACGATCGGTTGGCTACACCTTC. This gives the protein CSASSRSVGYTF.

A note on this clonotype: Because the CDR3 is missing its conserved closing phenylalanine or tryptophan, this is likely a read error. The DNA is left out, because the CDR3 cannot be placed on it with certainty; the CDR3 is given as TCRdb lists it. The chain links TRBV2 to TRBJ2-5; the DNA was not used to check the table's D call, TRBD1. Looked up from germline, CDR1 is SNHLY and CDR2 is FYNNEI. The CDR3 spans 10 residues, counting both ends. This CDR3 is CASTDKRSNT.

The chain employs TRBV12-3 or TRBV12-4 and TRBJ2-7; D gene unclear. V was pared by 5 bases and J by 1 base, with 12 bases between. This CDR3 has 14 amino acids. In DNA form, the CDR3 reads TGTGCCAGCAGTAGGACGGCGGAGTCCTACGAGCAGTACTTC. Translation gives CASSRTAESYEQYF.

This clonotype was counted once. The genes are TRBV9 and TRBJ1-2, with 8 bases aligning to TRBD1. The ends lost 6 bases at V and 2 bases at J; junction bases unmatched: 6. The CDR3 sequence is 14 residues long. CDR1 SGDLS and CDR2 YYNGEE come from the germline V gene. CDR3 region: CASNRQGWNYGYTF. CDR3 coding DNA: TGTGCCAGCAATAGACAGGGGTGGAACTATGGCTACACCTTC.

The chain links TRBV6-1 to TRBJ2-5, with 9 bases matching TRBD1. This CDR3 region has 16 residues. In germline, CDR1 is MNHNS, CDR2 SASEGT. The ends lost 3 bases at V and 0 bases at J; junction bases unmatched: 5. The CDR3 coding sequence is TGTGCCAGCAGTGACGAGACAGGGGGATACCAAGAGACCCAGTACTTC. Amino acids: CASSDETGGYQETQYF.

The chain combines TRBV7-9 with TRBJ2-7, with 8 nucleotides matching TRBD1. The V gene's germline CDR1 is SEHNR and CDR2 FQNEAQ (reference sequence). The CDR3 length is 14 residues. Trimming took 5 bases from V and 3 from J; bases not matched to a gene: 6. CDR3 coding DNA: TGTGCCAGCAGCGAGGACAGGGATATCTACGAGCAGTACTTC. Its translation is CASSEDRDIYEQYF.

This chain joins TRBV29-1 and TRBJ2-7; TRBD2 agrees at 9 bases. V dropped 7 bases and J dropped 0; count of bases not matched to a gene: 4. This CDR3 has 13 amino acids. Germline V gene lookup returns CDR1 SQVTM and CDR2 ANQGSEA. The CDR3, as DNA: TGCAGCGAGGGACTAGCAAACTCCTACGAGCAGTACTTC. Its protein product is CSEGLANSYEQYF.

This clonotype was observed at least ten times. The genes are TRBV6-2 or TRBV6-3 and TRBJ1-2; D not resolved. The V gene's germline CDR1 is MNHEY and CDR2 SVGEGT. V was pared by 6 bases and J by 2 bases, with 13 bases between. The CDR3 is 14 residues long. The CDR3 reads CASRSGHSNYGYTF. DNA of the CDR3: TGTGCCAGCAGATCGGGCCATTCGAACTATGGCTACACCTTC.

The chain couples TRBV29-1 to TRBJ1-1; TRBD1 is a possible D gene (5 bases). Germline assignment: CDR1 SQVTM and CDR2 ANQGSEA. Trimming took 7 bases from V and 6 from J, leaving 12 bases between them. The CDR3 loop spans 11 amino acids. Written as DNA, the CDR3 is TGCAGCGGACAGTCCGGGTCTGAAGCTTTCTTT. This codes for CSGQSGSEAFF.

This clonotype was recorded many times. The chain employs TRBV12-3 or TRBV12-4 and TRBJ1-5; unclear D gene. The CDR3 is made up of 14 amino acids. The V gene lost 3 bases and the J gene lost 3 bases, with 9 bases spanning the gap. The DNA for the CDR3 is TGTGCCAGCAGTTTGGCCGCGGCCAATCAGCCCCAGCATTTT. This codes for CASSLAAANQPQHF.

This clonotype was seen more than once but under ten times. The chain carries TRBV2 and TRBJ1-3; D possibly corresponds to TRBD1 (6 bases). The CDR3 runs to 14 residues. V was clipped by 6 bases and J by 4 bases, with 13 bases between them. The germline CDR1 and CDR2 sequences are SNHLY and FYNNEI. CDR3 DNA sequence: TGTGCCAGCAGCCAACAGGGCGGCGGAAACACCATATATTTT. Translation gives CASSQQGGGNTIYF.

This clonotype was found a few times. This sequence joins TRBV7-6 and TRBJ2-7; no clear D. V was shortened by 4 bases and J by 2 bases, with 12 bases between the two germline ends. CDR3 length equals 14 residues. The germline CDR1 and CDR2 sequences are SGHVS and FNYEAQ. CDR3 residues: CASSWADGPYEQYF. The CDR3 nucleotides are TGTGCCAGCAGCTGGGCGGACGGCCCCTACGAGCAGTACTTC.

The chain has TRBV7-9 and TRBJ1-2; 9 bases are shared with TRBD1. The CDR3 is 17 amino acids. The ends lost 5 bases at V and 0 bases at J; junction bases unmatched: 10. Looked up from germline, CDR1 is SEHNR and CDR2 is FQNEAQ (reference sequence). The chain's CDR3 is CASSHRDRVGSNYGYTF. DNA for the CDR3: TGTGCCAGCAGCCACCGGGACAGGGTCGGATCTAACTATGGCTACACCTTC. Drawing the rest from reference TRBV7-9 and TRBJ1-2, the complete variable domain is DTGVSQNPRHKITKRGQNVTFRCDPISEHNRLYWYRQTLGQGPEFLTYFQNEAQLEKSRLLSDRFSAERPKGSFSTLEIQRTEQGDSAMYLCASSHRDRVGSNYGYTFGSGTRLTVV.

The V gene is TRBV29-1, the J gene TRBJ2-7, with D tentatively TRBD1 (5 bases). Trimming left V 4 bases short and J 3 bases short, with 10 bases between. Germline CDR1 SQVTM, CDR2 ANQGSEA. The CDR3 extends over 12 amino acids. DNA for the CDR3: TGCAGCGTTGTGGGGCTGAGCTACGAGCAGTACTTC. Protein product: CSVVGLSYEQYF.

In this sample, this clonotype turned up once. The V and J genes are TRBV19 and TRBJ2-2, with D perhaps matching TRBD1 (6 bases). The CDR3 contains 15 residues. Trimming cost V 9 bases and J 1 base, with 15 bases left between them. Germline values: CDR1 LNHDA, CDR2 SQIVND (reference sequence). The CDR3 spells CASKPGVMNTGELFF. As DNA, the CDR3 is TGTGCCAGCAAACCAGGGGTCATGAACACCGGGGAGCTGTTTTTT.

This clonotype was seen only a few times. The gene calls are TRBV18 and TRBJ1-5; D is undetermined. CDR3 length equals 15 residues. V was trimmed by 3 bases and J by 0 bases, leaving 9 bases between them. CDR1 and CDR2 from the germline V gene are KGHSH and LQKENI. DNA of the CDR3: TGTGCCAGCTCACCCCTGGGAGTTAGCAATCAGCCCCAGCATTTT. This encodes CASSPLGVSNQPQHF. Variable domain in full (rest from reference TRBV18 and TRBJ1-5): NAGVMQNPRHLVRRRGQEARLRCSPMKGHSHVYWYRQLPEEGLKFMVYLQKENIIDESGMPKERFSAEFPKEGPSILRIQQVVRGDSAAYFCASSPLGVSNQPQHFGDGTRLSIL.

The CDR3 coding sequence is TGTGCCAGCAGTTACGGGATGACGGGACAGCACCTCCGACGGGATGAAAAACTGTTTTTT. Protein product: CASSYGMTGQHLRRDEKLFF. The chain is built from TRBV6-6 and TRBJ1-4, with 7 bases that match TRBD1. Germline V CDR1 and CDR2: MNHNY, SVGAGI (reference sequence). The CDR3 runs 20 residues. V gave up 2 bases and J gave up 6 bases; unmatched junction bases: 21.